These 26 T cell receptor beta chains were all obtained from the same sample, sequenced in a study of CD8 T cells in ankylosing spondylitis (dated by TCRdb to the late 2010s). Findings and caveats that apply to the study as a whole: Blood from ankylosing spondylitis patients appeared to be characterized by a TCR beta motif composed of several highly homologous amino acid variants.

Their recognized antigens are unknown. The method was 5' RACE. The sequencer listed for this sample is Illumina HiSeq 2500. The public sequencing data were trimmed at Q25 with fastp and processed into clonotypes with MiXCR by TCRdb, which kept only in-frame beta chains. Every CDR3 protein is listed once, alongside the most common genes and DNA of its rows. The sample records fewer than 450,000 distinct CDR3 sequences, roughly 15% of which are singletons. The ten largest clones capture under 1.2% of the sample. The sample was blood, either unsorted or a sorted T cell fraction (not recorded which). All receptors come from a male donor with ankylosing spondylitis.

The rearrangement uses TRBV10-3 and TRBJ2-7; no firm D call. The CDR3 contains 13 residues. Germline assignment: CDR1 ENHRY and CDR2 SYGVKD. The V gene lost 0 bases and the J gene lost 4 bases, with 7 bases spanning the gap. CDR3 in amino acids: CAISESNGYEQYF. Here the CDR3 DNA reads TGTGCCATCAGTGAGTCGAACGGATACGAGCAGTACTTC.

V and J are TRBV11-2 and TRBJ2-5; 15 nucleotides line up with TRBD2. With 4 bases clipped from V and 1 base from J, the junction kept 7 bases outside the gene matches. Per germline, CDR1 SGHAT and CDR2 FQNNGV. This CDR3 comprises 18 residues. CDR3 in amino acids: CASSWGGLAGGRQETQYF. CDR3 coding DNA: TGTGCCAGCAGCTGGGGGGGACTAGCGGGGGGTCGCCAAGAGACCCAGTACTTC.

The rearrangement uses TRBV6-1 and TRBJ1-2; D is perhaps TRBD1 (6 bases). V lost 4 bases and J 7 bases, leaving 16 bases between the germline ends. The CDR3 has 14 residues. Germline values: CDR1 MNHNS, CDR2 SASEGT. CDR3 in DNA: TGTGCCAGCAGTGTGACAGGCGGCCGAATTGGCTACACCTTC. Protein product: CASSVTGGRIGYTF.

The gene calls are TRBV28 and TRBJ1-6; D is undetermined. Germline-derived CDR1 and CDR2 are MDHEN and SYDVKM. The CDR3 is 16 residues long. The V gene lost 6 bases and the J gene lost 5 bases, with 17 bases spanning the gap. CDR3 sequence reads: CASRIYRKGDNSPLHF. DNA for the CDR3: TGTGCCAGCAGGATCTACCGAAAGGGCGATAATTCACCCCTCCACTTT.

This clonotype was seen at least ten times. The chain carries TRBV12-3 or TRBV12-4 and TRBJ2-1; 7 bases match TRBD1. V was pared by 7 bases and J by 5 bases, with 2 bases of the junction left unmatched. This CDR3 region has 12 residues. CDR3 loop: CASKDRDNEQFF. In DNA, the CDR3 is TGTGCCAGCAAAGACAGGGACAATGAGCAGTTCTTC.

This clonotype was picked up a small number of times. The genes are TRBV20-1 and TRBJ2-1; D uncertain. This CDR3 contains 14 residues. Germline V CDR1 and CDR2: DFQATT, SNEGSKA (reference sequence). V lost 3 bases and J 4 bases, leaving 13 bases between the germline ends. The CDR3 nucleotides are TGCAGTGCTAGGGCCCCGTCTCGATACAATGAGCAGTTCTTC. This gives the protein CSARAPSRYNEQFF.

The chain is built from TRBV12-3 or TRBV12-4 and TRBJ1-5; no firm D call. The CDR3 contains 13 residues. V lost 1 base, J lost 4 bases, and 5 bases lay in between. The CDR3 is CASSLVRNQPQHF. The CDR3 bases are TGTGCCAGCAGTTTAGTTAGGAATCAGCCCCAGCATTTT.

The J gene is TRBJ2-6, the V gene TRBV6-5; 7 bases are shared with TRBD1. The CDR3 has 17 residues. Germline lookup yields CDR1 MNHEY and CDR2 SVGAGI. J lost 0 bases, V lost 2 bases, and 4 bases had no gene match. The CDR3 DNA sequence: TGTGCCAGCAGTTACACGGGACAGAGCTCTGGGGCCAACGTCCTGACTTTC. Translated: CASSYTGQSSGANVLTF.

The chain recombines TRBV5-5 with TRBJ2-3; TRBD1 or TRBD2 may be the D gene (5 bases each). V was trimmed by 4 bases and J by 1 base, leaving 16 bases between them. Germline V gene data show CDR1 as SGHKS and CDR2 as YYEKEE (reference sequence). The CDR3 is 16 amino acids. DNA of the CDR3: TGTGCCAGCAGCCGACACCCGGGGCTCGGCACAGATACGCAGTATTTT. This gives the protein CASSRHPGLGTDTQYF.

This clonotype occurred a few times. The chain has TRBV7-2 and TRBJ2-2; tentatively, D is TRBD1 or TRBD2 (6 bases each). The germline CDR1 and CDR2 sequences are SGHTA and FQGNSA. V dropped 3 bases and J dropped 0 bases, with 11 bases sitting between them. This CDR3 contains 16 residues. The CDR3 nucleotides are TGTGCCAGCAGCTTTGGGGGGCGGTCGAACACCGGGGAGCTGTTTTTT. Amino acids: CASSFGGRSNTGELFF.

The chain couples TRBV15 to TRBJ2-2; the match to TRBD2 covers 12 bases. CDR3 length: 16 amino acids. The V and J ends lost 2 bases and 6 bases, in that order; junction bases with no gene match: 4. Germline lookup yields CDR1 LNHNV and CDR2 YYDKDF (reference sequence). CDR3: CATSRSGLAGPGELFF. DNA of the CDR3: TGTGCCACCAGCAGAAGCGGACTAGCGGGACCCGGGGAGCTGTTTTTT.

This rearrangement joins TRBV28 to TRBJ2-7, with unresolved D. The CDR3 is made up of 12 amino acids. V lost 2 bases to trimming and J lost 9 bases, with 11 bases between them. Looked up from germline, CDR1 is MDHEN and CDR2 is SYDVKM. CDR3 amino acids: CASSLDRLGQYF. The CDR3 nucleotides read TGTGCCAGCAGTTTAGACCGTCTCGGGCAGTACTTC.

At least ten counts were recorded for this clonotype. The V and J genes are TRBV5-1 and TRBJ1-3; 8 bases align to TRBD1. Per the germline V gene, CDR1 is SGHRS and CDR2 is YFSETQ. The V segment lost 3 bases and the J segment 0 bases; nucleotides outside the gene matches: 5. This CDR3 contains 16 residues. CDR3 loop: CASSYGTGSSGNTIYF. DNA of the CDR3: TGCGCCAGCAGCTACGGGACAGGATCCTCTGGAAACACCATATATTTT.

This clonotype has a handful of counts. This chain uses TRBV19 with TRBJ2-1; D is perhaps TRBD1 (6 bases). Germline loops: CDR1 LNHDA, CDR2 SQIVND (reference sequence). The CDR3 sequence is 12 residues long. Trimming pared 4 bases from V and 9 bases from J, leaving 10 bases between. CDR3 residues: CASSKTTGEQFF. The CDR3 DNA sequence: TGTGCCAGTAGTAAGACGACAGGTGAGCAGTTCTTC.

This clonotype has more than one count but fewer than ten. The rearrangement joins TRBV20-1 to TRBJ1-2, with D unresolved. Germline values: CDR1 DFQATT, CDR2 SNEGSKA (reference sequence). The CDR3 has 13 residues. V was shortened by 0 bases and J by 1 base, with 6 bases between the two germline ends. CDR3 DNA: TGCAGTGCTAGAGATCCTTTTAACTATGGCTACACCTTC. It is translated as CSARDPFNYGYTF.

This sequence joins TRBV2 and TRBJ2-7; weak D call: TRBD2 (6 bases). The CDR3 sequence is 12 residues long. Trimming took 4 bases from V and 3 from J, leaving 7 bases between them. Germline V gene data show CDR1 as SNHLY and CDR2 as FYNNEI. The CDR3 is CASSGDFYEQYF. CDR3 nucleotide sequence: TGTGCCAGCAGTGGGGACTTCTACGAGCAGTACTTC.

The chain carries TRBV7-2 and TRBJ1-1; 9 bases map to TRBD1. Germline CDR1 and CDR2: SGHTA and FQGNSA. V shed 4 bases and J 6 bases; nucleotides not matched to a gene: 6. This CDR3 has 14 amino acids. The CDR3 DNA follows: TGTGCCAGCAGCTACAGGGGGCCTGGGGCTGAAGCTTTCTTT. As protein: CASSYRGPGAEAFF.

The rearrangement joins TRBV20-1 to TRBJ2-1; 8 bases agree with TRBD2. The V and J ends lost 5 bases and 4 bases, in that order; junction bases with no gene match: 4. Germline V gives CDR1 DFQATT, CDR2 SNEGSKA (reference sequence). The CDR3 sequence is 13 residues long. The CDR3 nucleotides are TGCAGTGCTCAGCGGGAGCTGTACAATGAGCAGTTCTTC. Its protein product is CSAQRELYNEQFF.

The chain has TRBV28 and TRBJ1-1; TRBD1 matches 9 bases. The V and J ends lost 3 bases and 1 base, in that order; junction bases with no gene match: 15. This CDR3 has 19 amino acids. Germline assignment: CDR1 MDHEN and CDR2 SYDVKM. The CDR3: CASSFPRPGQGPKNTEAFF. CDR3 nucleotide sequence: TGTGCCAGCAGTTTTCCCCGACCGGGACAGGGACCTAAGAACACTGAAGCTTTCTTT.

This clonotype was counted only a few times. J is TRBJ2-6 and V is TRBV28; D might be TRBD1 (6 bases). The CDR3 extends over 15 amino acids. Trimming shortened V by 6 bases and J by 0 bases, and 9 bases separated the two germline ends. Germline CDR1 reads MDHEN; CDR2 reads SYDVKM. The DNA of the CDR3 is TGTGCCAGCAGGACAGGTTACTCTGGGGCCAACGTCCTGACTTTC. As protein: CASRTGYSGANVLTF.

This rearrangement joins TRBV2 to TRBJ2-5; D is perhaps TRBD1 or TRBD2 (6 bases each). The ends were cut back, 6 bases at V and 4 bases at J, with 12 bases in the middle. The CDR3 runs to 13 residues. CDR1 is SNHLY and CDR2 is FYNNEI in the germline V gene. Here the CDR3 DNA reads TGTGCCAGCAGGCGGGACAACGGAGAGACCCAGTACTTC. Residues: CASRRDNGETQYF. Supplemented by reference TRBV2 and TRBJ2-5, the full variable domain reads EPEVTQTPSHQVTQMGQEVILRCVPISNHLYFYWYRQILGQKVEFLVSFYNNEISEKSEIFDDQFSVERPDGSNFTLKIRSTKLEDSAMYFCASRRDNGETQYFGPGTRLLVL.

This clonotype was observed at least ten times. This chain joins TRBV12-3 or TRBV12-4 and TRBJ2-1, with 7 bases matching TRBD2. Trimming removed 3 bases from V and 8 bases from J; junction bases left unmatched: 7. The CDR3 is 14 amino acids. For the CDR3, the DNA is TGTGCCAGCAGTTTGGGCGGGGGTCCATATGAGCAGTTCTTC. This translates into CASSLGGGPYEQFF.

This clonotype occurred many times. V is TRBV5-1 and J is TRBJ2-7; the D is unclear. Trimming cost V 4 bases and J 1 base, with 12 bases left between them. This CDR3 is built from 14 residues. Germline CDR1 reads SGHRS; CDR2 reads YFSETQ. The CDR3 is CASSQDPGSYEQYF. In DNA, the CDR3 is TGCGCCAGCAGCCAGGACCCCGGTTCCTACGAGCAGTACTTC.

The chain uses TRBV6-1 and TRBJ1-5; no firm D call. The CDR3 runs to 14 residues. V was clipped by 2 bases and J by 3 bases, with 8 bases between them. Germline V gives CDR1 MNHNS, CDR2 SASEGT. The CDR3 spells CASSETRYNQPQHF. CDR3 nucleotides: TGTGCCAGCAGTGAAACGCGGTACAATCAGCCCCAGCATTTT.

In its sample, this clonotype was seen a few times. V gene TRBV5-6 combines with J gene TRBJ2-7; 7 nucleotides line up with TRBD2. The CDR3 has 15 residues. V lost 3 bases to trimming and J lost 1 base; unmatched junction nucleotides: 7. Germline V gene lookup returns CDR1 SGHDT and CDR2 YYEEEE. The CDR3 DNA is TGTGCCAGCAGCTCGCCCGAGCGGGGTTCCTACGAGCAGTACTTC. Its protein is CASSSPERGSYEQYF. Together with reference TRBV5-6 and TRBJ2-7, the CDR3 gives the full variable domain: DAGVTQSPTHLIKTRGQQVTLRCSPKSGHDTVSWYQQALGQGPQFIFQYYEEEERQRGNFPDRFSGHQFPNYSSELNVNALLLGDSALYLCASSSPERGSYEQYFGPGTRLTVT.

This clonotype was seen a few times. V usage is TRBV7-2 and J usage is TRBJ1-1; no definite D call. The V gene lost 0 bases and the J gene lost 6 bases, with 11 bases spanning the gap. This CDR3 contains 14 residues. Germline loops: CDR1 SGHTA, CDR2 FQGNSA. CDR3 residues: CASSLATRRAEAFF. The DNA for the CDR3 is TGTGCCAGCAGCTTAGCGACCCGCCGGGCTGAAGCTTTCTTT.